Detailed here is one TCR beta chain. Its specificity is not known. Vbeta (60) and Jbeta (13) primers were used in the PCR. The repertoire was sequenced with immunoSEQ multiplex PCR; TCRdb's copy has only in-frame clones and lacks some. The sample spans about 170,000 clones; the ten largest clones claim 1% to 1.5%. The data were taken from a study of cytomegalovirus exposure and HLA in healthy donors. Study overall: About 80 million unique TCRs, all from HLA-typed donors, were included in an early release of the data. Study-level results: One variant, a missense change in DCLRE1C, was linked in a later analysis to TCR beta V- and J-gene trimming. The authors listed 150 to 200 TCR beta chains as cytomegalovirus-associated.

The sample comprised PBMCs. This receptor was obtained from a woman aged 55 to 70 in good health and CMV-seronegative.

The CDR3 DNA reads as TGTGCCAGCAGCGGAGGGGACGGATACTCTGGAAACACCATATATTTT. The encoded protein is CASSGGDGYSGNTIYF. The chain joins TRBV5-4 to TRBJ1-3; D perhaps matches TRBD1 (5 bases). V gave up 4 bases and J gave up 0 bases, with 14 bases separating them. The CDR3 is made up of 16 amino acids. Germline assignment: CDR1 SGHNT and CDR2 YYREEE (reference sequence).